The source of this TCR beta chain is a study of identical twins (dated by TCRdb to between 2015 and 2016). In the study overall: To test whether fetal clonotypes persist, this study deep-sequenced TCR alpha and beta repertoires from monozygotic twins, from unrelated adults of various ages, and from cord blood. Replicate twin experiments were performed at different times using different library preparation protocols to rule out contamination.

All donors were healthy Caucasians. Three pairs of female monozygotic twins, all aged roughly 18 to 29 years, were included in the twin cohort. Positive isolation kits from Invitrogen were used to isolate the CD4+ and CD8+ T cell populations. On the study overall, not on this receptor specifically: Because the same donors could not be followed over many years, the conclusions depended on cross-sectional statistical analysis. The excess sharing between twins in beta out-of-frame sequences was weaker because fewer shared sequences reduced the signal-to-noise ratio. Invariant T cells such as MAIT and iNKT could partly confound zero-insertion analyses, although diverse VJ usage argued against such confounding for most clonotypes. In monozygotic twins, out-of-frame TCR alpha sharing was systematically underestimated by recombination models, although the models agreed with sharing between unrelated individuals. Fewer insertions were carried by abundant cord blood beta clonotypes; a weaker similar trend was observed in young adult naive repertoires, while no such trend was observed in memory repertoires. Compared with coincidental sharing between unrelated individuals, out-of-frame TCR alpha sequences shared between twins had an excess of sequences with low generation probability.

The method was 5' RACE. Data came from an Illumina HiSeq 2000. Template switching introduced a universal primer binding site; the final cDNA contained a unique molecular identifier, enabling accurate counting of TCR cDNA molecules. Specific primers in the conserved constant-segment region were used to synthesize first-strand cDNA for TCR alpha and beta chains. To control for contamination, every cDNA library was double barcoded, receiving both a SMART-Mk sample barcode and Illumina barcodes. Two successive PCR steps introduced TruSeq adapter sequences along with Illumina sample barcodes. The TCR alpha and beta cDNA libraries were sequenced on the Illumina HiSeq platform using custom primers. On the authors' methods: Unique molecular identifiers were extracted from raw reads with MiGEC, and CDR3 positions were determined with MiXCR. For each individual, recombination models were inferred using an EM algorithm with the repgenHMM and IGoR tools. Shared clonotypes were analyzed with the tcR package in R, and sharing was normalized by the product of cloneset sizes. To study raw recombination without the effects of thymic and clonal selection, out-of-frame nonproductive sequences were analyzed. The public reads were quality trimmed at Q25 with fastp and then assembled into clones with MiXCR by TCRdb, keeping productive beta chains. Every CDR3 protein is listed once, alongside the most common genes and DNA of its rows. TCRdb, not the authors, supplied the V and J calls. Within this sample are approximately 500,000 distinct CDR3 sequences, with 20% to 25% of them counted one time only. Around 3% of the sample belongs to the ten largest clones.

CDR1 and CDR2, looked up from the germline V gene (reference sequence), are SEHNR and FQNEAQ. The germline ends are 11 bases apart after V is trimmed by 3 bases and J by 14 bases. The CDR3 covers 11 residues, taking in both the cysteine and the phenylalanine. CDR3 DNA only is kept here, 33 bases in frame from base 1. A remark on this clonotype: This clone's antigen is unknown. No per-base quality is available; no much larger clone lies one base away.

These data also featured in a second study, about T cells expressing NK-cell markers. The second study's paper adds: In sorted CD3+CD56+NKG2C+, CD3+CD56+NKG2C- and CD3+CD56-NKG2C+ T-cell subsets from several donors, TCR beta-chain repertoires were profiled. Among the eight sequenced donors, only one was HCMV-seronegative, while the other seven were HCMV-seropositive. In several experiments an anti-gammadeltaTCR antibody was added to restrict sorting to alphabetaTCR-expressing T cells. For six donors, the dominant CD3+CD56+NKG2C+ clonotypes were among the top 10 CD8+ clonotypes and accounted for roughly 1.0-7.5% of CD8+ T cells. Those dominant clonotypes were again the most abundant among CD3+CD56-NKG2C+ cells in a handful of donors, at about 28.3-65%. Whether the expanded NKG2C-expressing T cell clones were specific for HCMV antigens remained unclear. Randomly selected healthy volunteers, three men and five women, were used as the eight sequenced donors. A commercial ELISA kit detecting HCMV-specific IgG in serum was used to determine HCMV serostatus. MIGEC handled demultiplexing of the reads and grouping by UMI, while MiTCR was used to assemble and quantify clonotypes. To exclude erroneous sequences, only TCR cDNA sequences supported by at least two reads were retained. The tcR package was used for downstream repertoire analysis, with clonotypes matched between fractions based on CDR3 nucleotide sequence plus V segment. Antigen specificity was annotated against VDJdb with VDJmatch, allowing one amino acid substitution in CDR3.

The specimen was CD4+ T cells sorted from blood. The sequence was obtained from a woman aged 18-30 years in good health. The chain is made from TRBV7-9 and TRBJ2-1, and the D gene may be TRBD1, 6 bases matching. The sequenced DNA is TGTGCCAGCAGCTTGGAAAGGGACAAGTTCTTC. This translates into CASSLERDKFF.